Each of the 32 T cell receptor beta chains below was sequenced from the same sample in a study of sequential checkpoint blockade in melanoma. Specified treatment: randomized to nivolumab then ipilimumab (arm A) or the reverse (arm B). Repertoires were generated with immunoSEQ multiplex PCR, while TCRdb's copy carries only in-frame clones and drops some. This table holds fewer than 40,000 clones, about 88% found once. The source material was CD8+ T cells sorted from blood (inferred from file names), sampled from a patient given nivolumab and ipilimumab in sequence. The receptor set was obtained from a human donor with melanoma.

CDR3 sequence: CASSLGTTLNEQFF. CDR3 coding DNA: TGTGCCAGCAGCCTAGGAACCACATTGAATGAGCAGTTCTTC. The chain couples TRBV7-6 to TRBJ2-1; D remains unclear. The V and J ends lost 5 bases and 7 bases respectively, with 15 bases between them. The CDR3 contains 14 residues. Per the germline V gene, CDR1 is SGHVS and CDR2 is FNYEAQ.

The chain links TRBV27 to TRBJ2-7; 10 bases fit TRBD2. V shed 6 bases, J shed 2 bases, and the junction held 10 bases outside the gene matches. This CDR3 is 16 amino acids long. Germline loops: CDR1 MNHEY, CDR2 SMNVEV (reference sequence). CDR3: CASSLRGAGGPYEQYV. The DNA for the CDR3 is TGTGCCAGCAGCTTACGCGGAGCGGGAGGGCCCTACGAGCAGTACGTC.

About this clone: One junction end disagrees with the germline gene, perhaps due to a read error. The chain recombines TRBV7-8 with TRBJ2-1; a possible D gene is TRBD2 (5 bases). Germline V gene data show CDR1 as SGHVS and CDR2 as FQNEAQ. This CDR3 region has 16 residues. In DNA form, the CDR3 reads TGTGCCAGCAGCCTAGCAACGGCGTCGAGGGTTAGTGAGCAGTTCTTC. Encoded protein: CASSLATASRVSEQFF.

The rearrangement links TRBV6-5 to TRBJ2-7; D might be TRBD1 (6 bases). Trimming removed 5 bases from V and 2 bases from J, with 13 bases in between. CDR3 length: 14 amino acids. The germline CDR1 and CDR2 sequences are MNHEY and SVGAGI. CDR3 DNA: TGTGCCAGCAGTCTCGGACAGCTTCCCTACGAGCAGTACTTC. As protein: CASSLGQLPYEQYF.

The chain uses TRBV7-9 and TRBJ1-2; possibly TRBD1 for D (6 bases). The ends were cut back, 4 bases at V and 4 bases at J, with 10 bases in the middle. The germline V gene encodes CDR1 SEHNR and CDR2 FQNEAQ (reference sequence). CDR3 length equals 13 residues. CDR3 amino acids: CASSYGQSYGYTF. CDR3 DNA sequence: TGTGCCAGCAGCTACGGACAGAGCTATGGCTACACCTTC.

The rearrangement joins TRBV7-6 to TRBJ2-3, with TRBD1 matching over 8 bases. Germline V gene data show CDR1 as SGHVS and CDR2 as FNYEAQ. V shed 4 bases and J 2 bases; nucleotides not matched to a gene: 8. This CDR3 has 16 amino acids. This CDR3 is CASSSRQGKDTDTQYF. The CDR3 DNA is TGTGCCAGCAGCTCCAGACAGGGGAAAGACACAGATACGCAGTATTTT.

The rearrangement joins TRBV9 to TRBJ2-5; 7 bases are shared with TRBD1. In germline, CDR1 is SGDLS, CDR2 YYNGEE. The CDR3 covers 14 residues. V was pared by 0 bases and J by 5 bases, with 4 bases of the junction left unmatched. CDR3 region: CASSVGTGVETQYF. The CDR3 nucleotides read TGTGCCAGCAGCGTAGGAACAGGGGTGGAGACCCAGTACTTC.

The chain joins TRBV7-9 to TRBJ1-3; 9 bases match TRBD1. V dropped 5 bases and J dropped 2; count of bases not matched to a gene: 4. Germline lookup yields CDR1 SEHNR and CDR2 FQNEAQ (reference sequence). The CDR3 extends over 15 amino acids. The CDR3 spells CASSINRGPGNTIYF. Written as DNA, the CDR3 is TGTGCCAGCAGCATAAACAGGGGGCCTGGAAACACCATATATTTT.

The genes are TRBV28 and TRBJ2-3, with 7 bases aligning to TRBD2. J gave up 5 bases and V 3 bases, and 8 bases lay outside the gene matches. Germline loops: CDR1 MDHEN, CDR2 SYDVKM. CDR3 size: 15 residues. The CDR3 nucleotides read TGTGCCAGCAGTTTCGGACTAGGGGTGGGAGATACGCAGTATTTT. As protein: CASSFGLGVGDTQYF. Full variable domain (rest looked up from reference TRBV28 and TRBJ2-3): DVKVTQSSRYLVKRTGEKVFLECVQDMDHENMFWYRQDPGLGLRLIYFSYDVKMKEKGDIPEGYSVSREKKERFSLILESASTNQTSMYLCASSFGLGVGDTQYFGPGTRLTVL.

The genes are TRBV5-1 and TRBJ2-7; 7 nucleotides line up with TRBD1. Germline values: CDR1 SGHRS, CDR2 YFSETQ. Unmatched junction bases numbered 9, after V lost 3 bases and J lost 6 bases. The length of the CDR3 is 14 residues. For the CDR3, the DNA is TGCGCCAGCAGCTCCGGGACAGCCATTTTCGAGCAGTACTTC. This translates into CASSSGTAIFEQYF.

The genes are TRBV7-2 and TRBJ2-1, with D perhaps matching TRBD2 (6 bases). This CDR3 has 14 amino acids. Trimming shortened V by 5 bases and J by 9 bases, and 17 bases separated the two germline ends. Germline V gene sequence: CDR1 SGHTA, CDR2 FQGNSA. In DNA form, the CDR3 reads TGTGCCAGCAGCACCTTCGGAGGGAGGTTTGAGCAGTTCTTC. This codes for CASSTFGGRFEQFF. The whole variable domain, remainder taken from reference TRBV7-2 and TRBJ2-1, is GAGVSQSPSNKVTEKGKDVELRCDPISGHTALYWYRQSLGQGLEFLIYFQGNSAPDKSGLPSDRFSAERTGGSVSTLTIQRTQQEDSAVYLCASSTFGGRFEQFFGPGTRLTVL.

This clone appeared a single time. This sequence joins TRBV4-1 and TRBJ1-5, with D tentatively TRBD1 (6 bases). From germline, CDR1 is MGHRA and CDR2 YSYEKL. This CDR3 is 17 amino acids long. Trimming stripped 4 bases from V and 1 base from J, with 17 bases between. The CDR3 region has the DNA TGCGCCAGCAGCCCCTGGACAGCCGGGGGGAGCAATCAGCCCCAGCATTTT. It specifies CASSPWTAGGSNQPQHF.

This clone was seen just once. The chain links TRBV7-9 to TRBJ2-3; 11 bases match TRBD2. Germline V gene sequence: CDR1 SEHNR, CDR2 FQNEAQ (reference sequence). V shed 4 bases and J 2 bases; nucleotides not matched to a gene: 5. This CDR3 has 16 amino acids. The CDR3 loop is CASSSLAGGYTDTQYF. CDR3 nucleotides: TGTGCCAGCAGCTCGTTAGCGGGAGGGTACACAGATACGCAGTATTTT.

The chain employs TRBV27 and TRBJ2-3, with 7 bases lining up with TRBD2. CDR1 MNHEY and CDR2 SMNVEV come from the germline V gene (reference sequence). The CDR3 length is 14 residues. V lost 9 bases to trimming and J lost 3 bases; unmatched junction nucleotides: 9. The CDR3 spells CASLAEGRTDTQYF. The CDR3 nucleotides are TGTGCCAGTCTAGCGGAGGGGAGGACAGATACGCAGTATTTT.

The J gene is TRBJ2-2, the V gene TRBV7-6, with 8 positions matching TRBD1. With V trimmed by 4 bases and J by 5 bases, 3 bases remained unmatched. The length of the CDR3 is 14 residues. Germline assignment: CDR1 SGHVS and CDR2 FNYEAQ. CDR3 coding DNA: TGTGCCAGCAGCTCTGGACAGGGTACCGGGGAGCTGTTTTTT. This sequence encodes CASSSGQGTGELFF.

This CDR3 reads CASSLGTGANVLTF. The CDR3 DNA reads TGTGCCAGCAGCTTAGGTACTGGGGCCAACGTCCTGACTTTC. The V call is TRBV7-9, the J call TRBJ2-6; D not certain. Trimming removed 1 base at V and 2 bases at J, with 3 bases between. The CDR3 is 14 residues long. Looked up from germline, CDR1 is SEHNR and CDR2 is FQNEAQ (reference sequence).

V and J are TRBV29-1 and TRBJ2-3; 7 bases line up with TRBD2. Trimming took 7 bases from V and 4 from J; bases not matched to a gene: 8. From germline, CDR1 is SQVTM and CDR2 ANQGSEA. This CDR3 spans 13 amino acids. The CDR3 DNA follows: TGCAGCGCTCTAGCGGCGCCCCCAGATACGCAGTATTTT. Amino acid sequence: CSALAAPPDTQYF.

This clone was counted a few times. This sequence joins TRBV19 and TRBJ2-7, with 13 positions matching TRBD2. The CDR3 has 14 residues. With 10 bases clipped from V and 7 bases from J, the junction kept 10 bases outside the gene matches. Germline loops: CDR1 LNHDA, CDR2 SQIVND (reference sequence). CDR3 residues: CATRTSGSFGEQYF. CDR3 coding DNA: TGTGCCACCAGGACTAGCGGGAGTTTCGGAGAGCAGTACTTC.

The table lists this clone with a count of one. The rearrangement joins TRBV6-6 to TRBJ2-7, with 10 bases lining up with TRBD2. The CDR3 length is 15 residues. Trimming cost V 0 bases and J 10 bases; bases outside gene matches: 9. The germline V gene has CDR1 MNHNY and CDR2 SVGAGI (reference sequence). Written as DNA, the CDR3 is TGTGCCAGCAGTTACTCCGCGCCGGGACTAGCGTTTCAGTACGTC. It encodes CASSYSAPGLAFQYV.

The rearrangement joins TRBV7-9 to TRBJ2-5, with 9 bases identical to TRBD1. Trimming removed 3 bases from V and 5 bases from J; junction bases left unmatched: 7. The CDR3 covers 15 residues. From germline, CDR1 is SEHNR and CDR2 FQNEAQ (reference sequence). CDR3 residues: CASSFTGGIRETQYF. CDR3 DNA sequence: TGTGCCAGCAGCTTCACAGGGGGCATAAGGGAGACCCAGTACTTC.

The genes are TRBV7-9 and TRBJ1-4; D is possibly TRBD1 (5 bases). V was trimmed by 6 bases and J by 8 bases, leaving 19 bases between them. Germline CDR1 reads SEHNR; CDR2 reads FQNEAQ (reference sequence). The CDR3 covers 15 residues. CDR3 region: CASSSGLGMREKLFF. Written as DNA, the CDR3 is TGTGCCAGCAGTTCAGGGCTGGGGATGAGGGAAAAACTGTTTTTT.

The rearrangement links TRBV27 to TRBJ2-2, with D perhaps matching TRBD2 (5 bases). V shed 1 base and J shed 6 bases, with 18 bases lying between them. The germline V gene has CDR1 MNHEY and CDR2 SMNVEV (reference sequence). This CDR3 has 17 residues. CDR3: CASSLYDRDVFAGELFF. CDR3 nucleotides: TGTGCCAGCAGTTTATACGACCGGGATGTTTTCGCCGGGGAGCTGTTTTTT.

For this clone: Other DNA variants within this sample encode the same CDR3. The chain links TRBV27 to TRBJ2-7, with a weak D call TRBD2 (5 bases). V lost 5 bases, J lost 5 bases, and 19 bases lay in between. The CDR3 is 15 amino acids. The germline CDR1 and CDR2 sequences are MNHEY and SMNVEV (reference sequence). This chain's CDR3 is CASSATFDGVDEQYF. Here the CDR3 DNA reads TGTGCCAGCAGTGCGACGTTTGACGGGGTCGACGAGCAGTACTTC.

CDR3 residues: CASSQGLAGDREQYF. For the CDR3, the DNA is TGTGCCAGCAGCCAAGGACTAGCGGGAGATCGGGAGCAGTACTTC. The chain employs TRBV5-4 and TRBJ2-7; 13 positions agree with TRBD2. After removal of 4 bases from V and 7 bases from J, the junction contained 8 bases not matched to a gene. Germline V gene sequence: CDR1 SGHNT, CDR2 YYREEE (reference sequence). The CDR3 spans 15 residues. Using reference TRBV5-4 and TRBJ2-7 for the parts outside the CDR3, the full variable domain is ETGVTQSPTHLIKTRGQQVTLRCSSQSGHNTVSWYQQALGQGPQFIFQYYREEENGRGNFPPRFSGLQFPNYSSELNVNALELDDSALYLCASSQGLAGDREQYFGPGTRLTVT.

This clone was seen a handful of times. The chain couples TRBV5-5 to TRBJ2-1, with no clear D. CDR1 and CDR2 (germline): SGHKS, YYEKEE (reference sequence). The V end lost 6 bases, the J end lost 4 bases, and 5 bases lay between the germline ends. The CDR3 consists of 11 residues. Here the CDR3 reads CASTPYNEQFF. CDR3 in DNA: TGTGCCAGCACCCCATACAATGAGCAGTTCTTC. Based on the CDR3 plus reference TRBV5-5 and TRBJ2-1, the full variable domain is DAGVTQSPTHLIKTRGQQVTLRCSPISGHKSVSWYQQVLGQGPQFIFQYYEKEERGRGNFPDRFSARQFPNYSSELNVNALLLGDSALYLCASTPYNEQFFGPGTRLTVL.

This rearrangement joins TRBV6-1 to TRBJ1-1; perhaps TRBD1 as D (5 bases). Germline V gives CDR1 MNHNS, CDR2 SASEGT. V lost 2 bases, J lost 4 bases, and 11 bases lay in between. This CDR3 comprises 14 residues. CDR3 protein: CASSEMGGVTEAFF. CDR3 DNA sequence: TGTGCCAGCAGTGAAATGGGAGGGGTCACTGAAGCTTTCTTT.

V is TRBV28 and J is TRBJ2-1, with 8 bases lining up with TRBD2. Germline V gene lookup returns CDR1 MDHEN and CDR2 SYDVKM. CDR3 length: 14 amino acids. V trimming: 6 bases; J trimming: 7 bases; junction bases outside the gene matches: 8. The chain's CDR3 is CASSLSGVGNEQFF. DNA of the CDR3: TGTGCCAGCAGCCTTAGCGGGGTTGGGAATGAGCAGTTCTTC.

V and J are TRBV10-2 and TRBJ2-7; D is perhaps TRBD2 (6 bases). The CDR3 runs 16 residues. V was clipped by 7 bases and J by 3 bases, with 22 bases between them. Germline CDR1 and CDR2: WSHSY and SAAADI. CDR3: CASTPRPGGGVYEQYF. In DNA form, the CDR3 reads TGCGCCAGCACTCCACGACCTGGTGGAGGGGTCTACGAGCAGTACTTC.

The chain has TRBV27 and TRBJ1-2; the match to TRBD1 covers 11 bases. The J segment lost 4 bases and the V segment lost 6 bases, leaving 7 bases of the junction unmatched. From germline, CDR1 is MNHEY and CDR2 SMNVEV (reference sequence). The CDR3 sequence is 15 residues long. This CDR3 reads CASRDWTGGTYGYTF. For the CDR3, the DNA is TGTGCCAGCAGAGACTGGACAGGGGGCACCTATGGCTACACCTTC.

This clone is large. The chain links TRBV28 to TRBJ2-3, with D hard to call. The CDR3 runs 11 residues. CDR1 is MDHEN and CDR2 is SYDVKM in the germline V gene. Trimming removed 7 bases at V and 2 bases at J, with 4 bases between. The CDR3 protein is CASTHTDTQYF. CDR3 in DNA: TGTGCCAGCACCCACACAGATACGCAGTATTTT.

The CDR3 protein is CASSYSGSGANVLTF. The CDR3 DNA reads as TGTGCCAGCAGCTACTCAGGCTCTGGGGCCAACGTCCTGACTTTC. The V and J genes are TRBV7-6 and TRBJ2-6; the D is unclear. This CDR3 comprises 15 residues. V was pared by 4 bases and J by 0 bases, with 7 bases between. CDR1 is SGHVS and CDR2 is FNYEAQ in the germline V gene.

As DNA, the CDR3 is TGTGCCAGCAGCGGGCGGGATCTGCGTGCGTTCTTC. Encoded protein: CASSGRDLRAFF. The chain couples TRBV9 to TRBJ2-1, with a tentative D call TRBD2 (6 bases). The V end lost 3 bases, the J end lost 15 bases, and 16 bases lay between the germline ends. From germline, CDR1 is SGDLS and CDR2 YYNGEE. The CDR3 extends over 12 amino acids.